The rows below give T cell receptor beta chains drawn from one sample of a study of tumor-infiltrating lymphocytes in primary liver carcinoma. TCRdb redid the calling of the multiplex PCR reads with MiXCR, one entry per CDR3 protein. The repertoire consists of 180,000 or so distinct CDR3 sequences, with over 50% occurring once and the leading ten covering 72%. The sample taken for sequencing was peripheral blood. These receptors all come from a man in his forties with primary liver carcinoma and hepatitis B virus infection. The CDR3 runs from the conserved cysteine through the conserved F or W. Each record gives: J gene, D gene, clone size, V gene, CDR3 DNA, CDR3 protein. D genes are given only for firm matches. Rows may omit the clone size; those that give it use once, few, many or a size class.

>TRBJ2-1|TRBD1|.|TRBV13
TGTGCCAGCAGCCCGTTGCGGGACAGGGAGAACAATGAGCAGTTCTTC
CASSPLRDRENNEQFF
>TRBJ2-1|.|.|TRBV28
TGTGCCAGCAGCCAGCAGCAGAGCTCCTACAATGGGCAGTTCTTC
CASSQQQSSYNGQFF
>TRBJ1-6|.|once|TRBV11-2
TGCGCCAGCAGCTTAGTCCAGGGGTATAATCCACCCCTCCACTTT
CASSLVQGYNPPLHF
>TRBJ2-5|.|.|TRBV11-2
TGTGCCAGCAGCACTGACATGGCTGGGGAGGCCCAGTACTTC
CASSTDMAGEAQYF
>TRBJ2-7|TRBD1|few|TRBV12-3/TRBV12-4
TGTGCCACCAGAAAGGACAGGGGAAGTTACGAGCAGTACTTC
CATRKDRGSYEQYF
>TRBJ1-1|.|.|TRBV29-1
TGCAGCGTTGAAGGATACACTGAAGCTTTCTTT
CSVEGYTEAFF
>TRBJ1-1|.|.|TRBV6-1
TGTGCCAGCAGTGATGGGGGGACCTTTACTGAAGCTTTCTTT
CASSDGGTFTEAFF
>TRBJ2-3|TRBD2|.|TRBV12-3/TRBV12-4
TGTGCCAGCAGTTTATCTAGCGGGGCAGATACGCAGTATTTT
CASSLSSGADTQYF
>TRBJ2-7|TRBD2|few|TRBV29-1
TGCAGCGTTTTCGGGACTAGCGGGCGGAAGTACGAGCAGTACTTC
CSVFGTSGRKYEQYF
>TRBJ2-1|.|once|TRBV2
TGTGTCAGCAGTGAATCCGGTACGCCGAAGCAGTTCTTC
CVSSESGTPKQFF
>TRBJ2-1|TRBD2|.|TRBV11-3
TGTGCTAGCAGTCGCGGGGGGGTAAGTTCCTACAATGAGCAGTTCTTC
CASSRGGVSSYNEQFF
>TRBJ2-5|.|few|TRBV30
TGTGCCTTCTTCAGGACGGGGAGCGAAGAGACCCAGTACTTC
CAFFRTGSEETQYF
>TRBJ1-2|.|.|TRBV7-9
TGTGCCAGCAGCTTAGCCGACAGACCTAACTATGGCTACACCTTC
CASSLADRPNYGYTF